This T cell receptor (beta chain) was documented in a study of shared clonotypes between healthy human individuals. Study background: CD4 naive and memory got three plates each, CD8 naive two, CD8 memory one. Study findings and constraints: The study drew on few donors, limiting represented genetic and exposure-history diversity. Large sequencing depth failed to make sorted-subset sequencing complete, rarefaction showed.

Turning to this clone: Its target is not known.

CDR3 length: 16 amino acids. Germline assignment: CDR1 LNHNV and CDR2 YYDKDF (reference sequence). Trimming cost V 5 bases and J 1 base, with 17 bases left between them. The repertoire was sequenced with immunoSEQ multiplex PCR; TCRdb's copy has only in-frame clones and lacks some. Seen here are 1.6 million or so clones, just under 99% observed once, and the top ten hold roughly 0.35%. Sequencing was carried out using naive CD4+ T cells sorted from blood. The subset denotes: CD45RA+ positively selected. This chain connects TRBV15 to TRBJ2-5, with a possible D match to TRBD2 (5 bases). The origin of this receptor is a young man in good health. CDR3 loop: CATSARRPGSQETQYF. CDR3 coding DNA: TGTGCCACCAGCGCCCGTCGACCGGGGTCCCAAGAGACCCAGTACTTC.